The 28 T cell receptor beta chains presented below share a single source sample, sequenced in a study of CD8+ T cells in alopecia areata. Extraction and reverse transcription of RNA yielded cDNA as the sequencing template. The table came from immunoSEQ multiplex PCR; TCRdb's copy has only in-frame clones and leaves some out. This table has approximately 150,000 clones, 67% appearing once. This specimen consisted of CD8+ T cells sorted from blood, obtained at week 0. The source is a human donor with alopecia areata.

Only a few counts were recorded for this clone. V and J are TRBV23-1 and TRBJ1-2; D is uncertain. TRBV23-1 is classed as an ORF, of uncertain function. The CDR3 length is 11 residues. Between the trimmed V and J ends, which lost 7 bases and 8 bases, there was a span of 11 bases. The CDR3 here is CASMCNWGYTF. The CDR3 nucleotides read TGCGCCAGCATGTGCAATTGGGGCTACACCTTC.

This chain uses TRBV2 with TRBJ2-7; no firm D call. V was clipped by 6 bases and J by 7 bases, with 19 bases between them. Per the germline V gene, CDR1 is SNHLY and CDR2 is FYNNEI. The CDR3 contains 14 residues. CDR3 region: CASRATLIWAEQYF. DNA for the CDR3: TGTGCCAGCAGGGCTACCCTAATTTGGGCTGAGCAGTACTTC.

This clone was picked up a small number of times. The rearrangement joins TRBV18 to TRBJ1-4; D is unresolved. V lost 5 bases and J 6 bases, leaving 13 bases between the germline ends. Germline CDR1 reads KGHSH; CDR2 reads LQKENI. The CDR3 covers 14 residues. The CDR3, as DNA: TGTGCCAGCTCAACTTCTCCGGGAGATGAAAAACTGTTTTTT. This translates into CASSTSPGDEKLFF.

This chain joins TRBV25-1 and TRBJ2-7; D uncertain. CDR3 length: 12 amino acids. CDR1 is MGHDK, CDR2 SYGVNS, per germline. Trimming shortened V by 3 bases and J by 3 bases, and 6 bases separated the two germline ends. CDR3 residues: CASSDPFYEQYF. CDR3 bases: TGTGCCAGCAGTGATCCATTCTACGAGCAGTACTTC.

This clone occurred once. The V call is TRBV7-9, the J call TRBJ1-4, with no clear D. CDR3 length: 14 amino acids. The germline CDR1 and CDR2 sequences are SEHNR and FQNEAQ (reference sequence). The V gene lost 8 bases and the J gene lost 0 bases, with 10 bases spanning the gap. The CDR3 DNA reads TGTGCCAGCTTGGATCTGGCAACTAATGAAAAACTGTTTTTT. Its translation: CASLDLATNEKLFF.

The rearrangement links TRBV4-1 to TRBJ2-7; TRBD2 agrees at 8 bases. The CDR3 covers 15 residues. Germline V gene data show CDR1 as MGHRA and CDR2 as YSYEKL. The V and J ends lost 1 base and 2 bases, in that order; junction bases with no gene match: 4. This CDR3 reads CASSQVNGGAYEQYF. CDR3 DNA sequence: TGCGCCAGCAGCCAAGTAAACGGGGGGGCCTACGAGCAGTACTTC.

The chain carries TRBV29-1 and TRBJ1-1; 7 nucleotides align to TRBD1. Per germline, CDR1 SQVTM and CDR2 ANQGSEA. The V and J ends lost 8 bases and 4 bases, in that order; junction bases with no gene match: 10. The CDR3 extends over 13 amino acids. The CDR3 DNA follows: TGCAGCACCGAGGACAGGTTTGGCACTGAAGCTTTCTTT. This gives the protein CSTEDRFGTEAFF.

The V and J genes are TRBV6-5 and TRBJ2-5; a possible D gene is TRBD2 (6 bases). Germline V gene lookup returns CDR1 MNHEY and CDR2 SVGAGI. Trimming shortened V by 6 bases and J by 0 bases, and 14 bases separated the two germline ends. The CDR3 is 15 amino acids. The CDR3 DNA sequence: TGTGCCAGCAGCAAGGGTTGGGGGGACCAAGAGACCCAGTACTTC. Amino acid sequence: CASSKGWGDQETQYF.

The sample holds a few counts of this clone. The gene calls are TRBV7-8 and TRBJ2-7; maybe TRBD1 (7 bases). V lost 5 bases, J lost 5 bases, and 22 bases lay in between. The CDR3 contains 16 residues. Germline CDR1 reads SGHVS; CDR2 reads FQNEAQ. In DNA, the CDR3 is TGTGCCAGCAGCCTCAATCCCCGCAGGGGGGTCCACGAGCAGTACTTC. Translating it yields CASSLNPRRGVHEQYF. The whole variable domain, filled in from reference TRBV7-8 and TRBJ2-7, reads GAGVSQSPRYKVAKRGQDVALRCDPISGHVSLFWYQQALGQGPEFLTYFQNEAQLDKSGLPSDRFFAERPEGSVSTLKIQRTQQEDSAVYLCASSLNPRRGVHEQYFGPGTRLTVT.

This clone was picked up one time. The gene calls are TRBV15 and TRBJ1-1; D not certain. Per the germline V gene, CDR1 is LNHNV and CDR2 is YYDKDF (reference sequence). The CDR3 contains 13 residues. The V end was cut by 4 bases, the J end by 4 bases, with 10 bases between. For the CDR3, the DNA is TGTGCCACCAGCACCCTTGACGGCACTGAAGCTTTCTTT. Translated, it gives CATSTLDGTEAFF.

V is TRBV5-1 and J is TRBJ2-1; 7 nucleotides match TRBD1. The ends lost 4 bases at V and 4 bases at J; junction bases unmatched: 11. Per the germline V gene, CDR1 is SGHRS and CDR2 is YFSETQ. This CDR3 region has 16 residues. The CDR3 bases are TGCGCCAGCAGCCAACAAAGACAGGGCTATTACAATGAGCAGTTCTTC. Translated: CASSQQRQGYYNEQFF.

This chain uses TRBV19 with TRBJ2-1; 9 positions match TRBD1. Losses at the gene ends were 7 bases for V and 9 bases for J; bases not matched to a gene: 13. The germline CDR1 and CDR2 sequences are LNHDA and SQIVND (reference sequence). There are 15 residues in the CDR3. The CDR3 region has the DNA TGTGCCAGTAACCTGCCGGACAGGGGATTTGGTGAGCAGTTCTTC. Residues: CASNLPDRGFGEQFF.

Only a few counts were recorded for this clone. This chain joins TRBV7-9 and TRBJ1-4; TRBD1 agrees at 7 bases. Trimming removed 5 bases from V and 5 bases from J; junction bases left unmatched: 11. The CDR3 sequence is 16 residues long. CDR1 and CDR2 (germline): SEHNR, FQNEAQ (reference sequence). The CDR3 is CASSRRDSELNEKLFF. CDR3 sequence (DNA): TGTGCCAGCAGCAGAAGGGACAGCGAGTTAAATGAAAAACTGTTTTTT.

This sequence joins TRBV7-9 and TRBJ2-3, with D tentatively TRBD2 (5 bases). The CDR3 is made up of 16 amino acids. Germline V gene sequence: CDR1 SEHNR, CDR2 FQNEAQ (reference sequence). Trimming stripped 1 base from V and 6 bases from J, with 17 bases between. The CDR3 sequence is CASSLVGGGLRDTQYF. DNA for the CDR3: TGTGCCAGCAGCTTAGTCGGAGGCGGGCTCCGGGATACGCAGTATTTT.

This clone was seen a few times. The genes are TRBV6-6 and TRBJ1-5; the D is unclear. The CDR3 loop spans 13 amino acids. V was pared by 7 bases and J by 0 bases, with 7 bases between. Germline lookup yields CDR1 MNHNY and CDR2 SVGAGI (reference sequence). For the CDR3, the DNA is TGTGCCAGCACTATAAATAGCAATCAGCCCCAGCATTTT. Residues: CASTINSNQPQHF.

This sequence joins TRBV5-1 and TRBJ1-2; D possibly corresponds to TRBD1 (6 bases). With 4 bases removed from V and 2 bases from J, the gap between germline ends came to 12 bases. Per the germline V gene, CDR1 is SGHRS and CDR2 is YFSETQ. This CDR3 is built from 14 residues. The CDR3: CASSPSDRNYGYTF. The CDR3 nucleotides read TGCGCCAGCAGCCCCTCGGACAGAAACTATGGCTACACCTTC.

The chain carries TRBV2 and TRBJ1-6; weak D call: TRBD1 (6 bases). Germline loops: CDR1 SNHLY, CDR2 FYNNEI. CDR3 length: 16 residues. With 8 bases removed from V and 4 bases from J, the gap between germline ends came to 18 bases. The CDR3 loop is CASDRPHSTYNSPLHF. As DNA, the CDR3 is TGTGCCAGCGACAGGCCTCATTCAACTTATAATTCACCCCTCCACTTT.

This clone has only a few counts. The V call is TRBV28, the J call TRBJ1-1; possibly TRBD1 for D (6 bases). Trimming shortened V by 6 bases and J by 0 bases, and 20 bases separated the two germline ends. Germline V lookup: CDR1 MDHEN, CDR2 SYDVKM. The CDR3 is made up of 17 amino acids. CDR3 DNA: TGTGCCAGCAGCTCCGAGACGTACAGGGCTCTGAACACTGAAGCTTTCTTT. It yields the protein CASSSETYRALNTEAFF.

The CDR3 DNA reads TGCACCGGGGGCAACGGGCGCGAGCAGTACTTC. This translates into CTGGNGREQYF. This chain joins TRBV29-1 and TRBJ2-7; D tentatively reads TRBD1 or TRBD2 (6 bases each). This CDR3 has 11 residues. Germline V CDR1 and CDR2: SQVTM, ANQGSEA.

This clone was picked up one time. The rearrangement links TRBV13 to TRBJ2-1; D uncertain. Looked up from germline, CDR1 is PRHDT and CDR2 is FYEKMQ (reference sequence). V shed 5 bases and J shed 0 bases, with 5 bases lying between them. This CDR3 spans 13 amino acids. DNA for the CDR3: TGTGCCAGCAGCCCGGTCTCCTACAATGAGCAGTTCTTC. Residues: CASSPVSYNEQFF.

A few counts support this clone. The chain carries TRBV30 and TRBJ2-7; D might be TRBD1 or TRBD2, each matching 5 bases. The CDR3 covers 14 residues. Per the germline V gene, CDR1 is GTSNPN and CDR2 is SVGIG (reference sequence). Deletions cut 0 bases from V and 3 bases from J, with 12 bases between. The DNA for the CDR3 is TGTGCCTGGAGTGTGGGTGGGGACGGCTACGAGCAGTACTTC. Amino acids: CAWSVGGDGYEQYF.

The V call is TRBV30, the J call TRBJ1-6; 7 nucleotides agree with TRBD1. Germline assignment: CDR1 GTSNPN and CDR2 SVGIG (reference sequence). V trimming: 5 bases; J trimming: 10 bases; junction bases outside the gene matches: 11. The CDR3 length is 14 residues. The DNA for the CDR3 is TGTGCCTGGGGCCGGGACAGCCGAGGGTCACCCCTCCACTTT. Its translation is CAWGRDSRGSPLHF.

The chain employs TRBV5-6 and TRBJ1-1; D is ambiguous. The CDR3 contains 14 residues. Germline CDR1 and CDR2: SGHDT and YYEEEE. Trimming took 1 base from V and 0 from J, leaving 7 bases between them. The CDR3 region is CASSLSGLNTEAFF. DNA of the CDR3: TGTGCCAGCAGCTTGTCGGGATTGAACACTGAAGCTTTCTTT.

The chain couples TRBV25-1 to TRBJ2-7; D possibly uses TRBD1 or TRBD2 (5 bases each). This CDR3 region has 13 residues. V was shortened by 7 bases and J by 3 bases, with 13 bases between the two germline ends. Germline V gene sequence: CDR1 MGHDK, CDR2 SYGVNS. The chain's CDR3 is CASKGREIYEQYF. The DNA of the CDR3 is TGTGCCAGCAAGGGCAGGGAGATCTACGAGCAGTACTTC.

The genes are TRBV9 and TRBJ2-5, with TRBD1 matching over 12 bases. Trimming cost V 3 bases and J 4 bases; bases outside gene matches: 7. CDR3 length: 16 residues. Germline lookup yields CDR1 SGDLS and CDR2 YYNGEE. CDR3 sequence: CASSATGTGGGETQYF. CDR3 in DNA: TGTGCCAGCAGCGCCACCGGGACAGGGGGCGGAGAGACCCAGTACTTC.

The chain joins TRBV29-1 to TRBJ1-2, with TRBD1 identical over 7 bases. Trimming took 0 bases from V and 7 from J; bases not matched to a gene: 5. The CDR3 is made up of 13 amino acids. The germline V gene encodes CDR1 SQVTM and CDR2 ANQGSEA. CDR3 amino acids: CSVEDDRAGGYTF. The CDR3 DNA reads TGCAGCGTTGAAGATGACAGGGCCGGTGGCTACACCTTC. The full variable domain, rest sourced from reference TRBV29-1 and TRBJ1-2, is SAVISQKPSRDICQRGTSLTIQCQVDSQVTMMFWYRQQPGQSLTLIATANQGSEATYESGFVIDKFPISRPNLTFSTLTVSNMSPEDSSIYLCSVEDDRAGGYTFGSGTRLTVV.

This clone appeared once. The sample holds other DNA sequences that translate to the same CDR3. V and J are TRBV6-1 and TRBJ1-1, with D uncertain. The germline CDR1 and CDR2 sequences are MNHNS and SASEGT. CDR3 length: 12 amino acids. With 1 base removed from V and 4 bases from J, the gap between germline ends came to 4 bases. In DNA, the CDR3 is TGTGCCAGCAGTGAAGGGGTCACTGAAGCTTTCTTT. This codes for CASSEGVTEAFF.

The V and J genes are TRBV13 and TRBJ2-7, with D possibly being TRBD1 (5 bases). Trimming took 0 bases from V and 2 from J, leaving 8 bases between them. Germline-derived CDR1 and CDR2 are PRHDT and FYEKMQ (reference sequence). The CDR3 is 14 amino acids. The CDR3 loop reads CASSLGQGTYEQYF. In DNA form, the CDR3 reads TGTGCCAGCAGCTTAGGCCAGGGAACCTACGAGCAGTACTTC. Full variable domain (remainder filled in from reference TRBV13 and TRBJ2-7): AAGVIQSPRHLIKEKRETATLKCYPIPRHDTVYWYQQGPGQDPQFLISFYEKMQSDKGSIPDRFSAQQFSDYHSELNMSSLELGDSALYFCASSLGQGTYEQYFGPGTRLTVT.